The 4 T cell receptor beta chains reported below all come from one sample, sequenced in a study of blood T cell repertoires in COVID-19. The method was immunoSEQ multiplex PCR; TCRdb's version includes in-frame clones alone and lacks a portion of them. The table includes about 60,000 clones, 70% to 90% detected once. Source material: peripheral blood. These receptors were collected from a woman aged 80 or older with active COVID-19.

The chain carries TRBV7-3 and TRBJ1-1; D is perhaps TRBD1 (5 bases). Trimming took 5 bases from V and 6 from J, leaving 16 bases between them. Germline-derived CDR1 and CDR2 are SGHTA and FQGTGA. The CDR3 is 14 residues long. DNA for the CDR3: TGTGCCAGCAGCCGCGTCCCAGGAGGGGCTGAAGCTTTCTTT. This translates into CASSRVPGGAEAFF.

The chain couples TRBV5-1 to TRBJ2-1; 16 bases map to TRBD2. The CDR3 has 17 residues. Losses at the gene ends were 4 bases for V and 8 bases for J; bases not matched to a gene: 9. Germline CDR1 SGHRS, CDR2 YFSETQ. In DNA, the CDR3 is TGCGCCAGCAGCCGCCGCACGGGACTAGCGGGGGGGGATGAGCAGTTCTTC. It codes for CASSRRTGLAGGDEQFF.

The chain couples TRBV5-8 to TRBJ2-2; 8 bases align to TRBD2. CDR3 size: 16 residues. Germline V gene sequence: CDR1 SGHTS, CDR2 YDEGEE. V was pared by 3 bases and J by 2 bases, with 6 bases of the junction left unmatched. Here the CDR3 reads CASSSGTRLNTGELFF. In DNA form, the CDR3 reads TGTGCCAGCAGCTCCGGGACTAGGCTAAACACCGGGGAGCTGTTTTTT.

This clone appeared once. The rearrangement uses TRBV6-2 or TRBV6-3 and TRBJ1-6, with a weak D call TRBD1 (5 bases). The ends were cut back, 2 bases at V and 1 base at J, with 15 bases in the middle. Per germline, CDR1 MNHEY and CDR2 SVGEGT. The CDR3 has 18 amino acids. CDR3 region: CASSYIERGWSYNSPLHF. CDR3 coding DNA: TGTGCCAGCAGTTACATCGAAAGGGGTTGGTCCTATAATTCACCCCTCCACTTT.